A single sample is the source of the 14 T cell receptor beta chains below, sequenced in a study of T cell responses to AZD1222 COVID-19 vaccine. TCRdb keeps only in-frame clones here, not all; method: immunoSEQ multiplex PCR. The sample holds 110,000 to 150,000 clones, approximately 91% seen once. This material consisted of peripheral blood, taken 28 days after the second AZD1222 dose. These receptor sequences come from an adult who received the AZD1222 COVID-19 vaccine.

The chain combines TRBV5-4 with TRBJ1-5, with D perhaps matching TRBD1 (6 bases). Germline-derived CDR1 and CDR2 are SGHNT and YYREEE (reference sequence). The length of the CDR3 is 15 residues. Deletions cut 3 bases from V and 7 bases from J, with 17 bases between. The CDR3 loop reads CASSWGGGQRQPQHF. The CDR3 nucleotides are TGTGCCAGCAGCTGGGGCGGGGGGCAAAGGCAGCCCCAGCATTTT.

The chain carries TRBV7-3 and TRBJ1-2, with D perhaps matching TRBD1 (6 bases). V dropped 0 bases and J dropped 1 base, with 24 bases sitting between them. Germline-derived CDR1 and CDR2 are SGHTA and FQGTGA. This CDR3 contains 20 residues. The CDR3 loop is CASSLTQKGTGTLVNYGYTF. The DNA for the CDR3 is TGTGCCAGCAGCTTAACGCAAAAGGGGACCGGGACACTCGTTAACTATGGCTACACCTTC.

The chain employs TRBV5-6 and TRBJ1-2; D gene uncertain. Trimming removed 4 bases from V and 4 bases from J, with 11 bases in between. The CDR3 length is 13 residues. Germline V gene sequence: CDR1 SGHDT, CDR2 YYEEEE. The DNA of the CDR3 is TGTGCCAGCAGCCTAAACGGACCCTATGGCTACACCTTC. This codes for CASSLNGPYGYTF.

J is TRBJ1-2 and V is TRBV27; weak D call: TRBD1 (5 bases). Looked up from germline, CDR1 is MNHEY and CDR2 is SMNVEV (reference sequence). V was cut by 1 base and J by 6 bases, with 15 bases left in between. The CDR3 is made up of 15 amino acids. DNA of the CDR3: TGTGCCAGCAGTTTATTCCTCGGGGGAAACAATGGCTACACCTTC. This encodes CASSLFLGGNNGYTF.

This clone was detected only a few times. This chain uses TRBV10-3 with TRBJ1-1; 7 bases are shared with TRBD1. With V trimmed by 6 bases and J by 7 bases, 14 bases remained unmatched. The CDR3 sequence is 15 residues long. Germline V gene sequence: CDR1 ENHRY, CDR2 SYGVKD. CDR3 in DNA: TGTGCCATCAGCAACGGGTTGACAGGGCGCAGTGAAGCTTTCTTT. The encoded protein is CAISNGLTGRSEAFF.

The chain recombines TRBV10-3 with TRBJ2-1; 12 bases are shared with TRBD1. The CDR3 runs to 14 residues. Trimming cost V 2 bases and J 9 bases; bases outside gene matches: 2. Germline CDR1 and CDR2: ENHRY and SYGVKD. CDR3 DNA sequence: TGTGCCATCAGTGAGGGGACAGGGGGCGTTGAGCAGTTCTTC. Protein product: CAISEGTGGVEQFF.

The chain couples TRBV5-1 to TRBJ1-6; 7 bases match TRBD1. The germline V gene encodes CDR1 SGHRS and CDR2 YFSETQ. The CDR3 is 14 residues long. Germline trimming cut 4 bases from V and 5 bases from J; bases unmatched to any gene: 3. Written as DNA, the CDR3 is TGCGCCAGCAGCCGAACAGGGGATAATTCACCCCTCCACTTT. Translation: CASSRTGDNSPLHF.

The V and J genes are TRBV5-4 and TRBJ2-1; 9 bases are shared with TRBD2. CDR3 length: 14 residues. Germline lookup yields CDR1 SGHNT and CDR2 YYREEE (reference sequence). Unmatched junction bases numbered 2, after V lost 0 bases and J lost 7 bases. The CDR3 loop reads CASSLGLAENEQFF. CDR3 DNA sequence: TGTGCCAGCAGCTTGGGACTAGCGGAGAATGAGCAGTTCTTC. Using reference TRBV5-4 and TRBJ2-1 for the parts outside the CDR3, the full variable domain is ETGVTQSPTHLIKTRGQQVTLRCSSQSGHNTVSWYQQALGQGPQFIFQYYREEENGRGNFPPRFSGLQFPNYSSELNVNALELDDSALYLCASSLGLAENEQFFGPGTRLTVL.

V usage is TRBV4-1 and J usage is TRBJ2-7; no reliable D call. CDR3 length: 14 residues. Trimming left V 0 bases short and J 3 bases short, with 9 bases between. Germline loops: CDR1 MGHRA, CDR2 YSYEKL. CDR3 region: CASSQDRPGYEQYF. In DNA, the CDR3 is TGCGCCAGCAGCCAAGATCGGCCCGGCTACGAGCAGTACTTC.

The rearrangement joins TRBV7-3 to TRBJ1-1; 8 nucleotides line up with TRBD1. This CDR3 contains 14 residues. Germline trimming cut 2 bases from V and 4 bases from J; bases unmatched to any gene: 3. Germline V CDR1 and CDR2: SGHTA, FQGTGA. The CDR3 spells CASSLQGASTEAFF. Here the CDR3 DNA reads TGTGCCAGCAGCTTACAGGGGGCGAGCACTGAAGCTTTCTTT. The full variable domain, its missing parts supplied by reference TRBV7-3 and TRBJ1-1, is GAGVSQTPSNKVTEKGKYVELRCDPISGHTALYWYRQSLGQGPEFLIYFQGTGAADDSGLPNDRFFAVRPEGSVSTLKIQRTERGDSAVYLCASSLQGASTEAFFGQGTRLTVV.

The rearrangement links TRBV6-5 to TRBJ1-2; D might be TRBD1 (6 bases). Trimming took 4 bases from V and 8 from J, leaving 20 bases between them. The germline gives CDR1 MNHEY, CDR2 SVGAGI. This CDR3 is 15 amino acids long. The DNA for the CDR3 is TGTGCCAGCAGTTCCCCCGCGGACAGTCGGAGGGGCTACACCTTC. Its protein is CASSSPADSRRGYTF.

The CDR3 nucleotides read TGTGCCAGCAGCTTAGGACAGGGTGGGCACACTGAAGCTTTCTTT. This codes for CASSLGQGGHTEAFF. The chain joins TRBV7-3 to TRBJ1-1, with 8 nucleotides matching TRBD1. CDR1 and CDR2 from the germline V gene are SGHTA and FQGTGA. The CDR3 contains 15 residues. V was pared by 2 bases and J by 3 bases, with 5 bases of the junction left unmatched. The full variable domain, rest sourced from reference TRBV7-3 and TRBJ1-1, is GAGVSQTPSNKVTEKGKYVELRCDPISGHTALYWYRQSLGQGPEFLIYFQGTGAADDSGLPNDRFFAVRPEGSVSTLKIQRTERGDSAVYLCASSLGQGGHTEAFFGQGTRLTVV.

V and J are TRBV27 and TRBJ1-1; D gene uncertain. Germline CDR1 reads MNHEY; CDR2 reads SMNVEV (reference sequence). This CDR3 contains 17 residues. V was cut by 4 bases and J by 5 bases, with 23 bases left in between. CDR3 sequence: CASSSTPGYRMGTEAFF. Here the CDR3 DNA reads TGTGCCAGCAGTTCTACTCCGGGATATCGAATGGGGACTGAAGCTTTCTTT.

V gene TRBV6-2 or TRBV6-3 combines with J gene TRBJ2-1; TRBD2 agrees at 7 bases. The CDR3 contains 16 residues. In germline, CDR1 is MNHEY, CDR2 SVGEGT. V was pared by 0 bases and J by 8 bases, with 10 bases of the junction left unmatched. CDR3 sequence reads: CASSYSRDYRQHEQFF. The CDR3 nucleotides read TGTGCCAGCAGTTACTCGAGGGACTATCGTCAGCATGAGCAGTTCTTC.